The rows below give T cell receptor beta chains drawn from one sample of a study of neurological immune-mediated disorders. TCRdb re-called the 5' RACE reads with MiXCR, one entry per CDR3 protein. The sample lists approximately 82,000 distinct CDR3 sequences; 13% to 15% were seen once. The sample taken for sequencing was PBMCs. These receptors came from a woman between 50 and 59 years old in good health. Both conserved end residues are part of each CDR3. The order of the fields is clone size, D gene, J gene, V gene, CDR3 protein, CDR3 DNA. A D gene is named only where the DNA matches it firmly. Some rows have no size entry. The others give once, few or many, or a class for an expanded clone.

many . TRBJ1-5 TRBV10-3 CAISGAADQPQHF TGTGCCATCAGTGGCGCAGCTGATCAGCCCCAGCATTTT
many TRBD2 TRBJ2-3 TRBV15 CATSEGRLAGGRDTQYF TGTGCCACCAGCGAAGGCCGGTTAGCGGGGGGTCGAGATACGCAGTATTTT
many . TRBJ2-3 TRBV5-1 CASSRDGSTDTQYF TGCGCCAGCAGCCGGGACGGTAGCACAGATACGCAGTATTTT
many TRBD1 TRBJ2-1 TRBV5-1 CASSSGQGVGEQFF TGCGCCAGCAGCTCCGGACAGGGCGTAGGTGAGCAGTTCTTC
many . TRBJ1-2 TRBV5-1 CASNDRDSNYGYTF TGCGCCAGCAACGACAGAGATTCTAACTATGGCTACACCTTC
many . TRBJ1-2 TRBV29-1 CSVEENGNYGYTF TGCAGCGTTGAAGAAAATGGGAACTATGGCTACACCTTC
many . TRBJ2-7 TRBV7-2 CASSLGRGFARYEQYF TGTGCCAGCAGCTTAGGTCGTGGGTTTGCGCGATACGAGCAGTACTTC
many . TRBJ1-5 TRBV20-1 CSAREGGPQPQHF TGCAGTGCTAGAGAAGGAGGTCCGCAGCCCCAGCATTTT
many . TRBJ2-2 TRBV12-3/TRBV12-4 CASSLSLPGELFF TGTGCCAGCAGTTTATCACTCCCCGGCGAGCTGTTTTTT
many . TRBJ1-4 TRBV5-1 CASSANLANEKLFF TGCGCCAGCAGCGCGAATTTGGCTAATGAAAAACTGTTTTTT
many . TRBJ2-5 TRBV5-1 CASSLRGEETQYF TGCGCCAGCAGCTTACGGGGAGAAGAGACCCAGTACTTC
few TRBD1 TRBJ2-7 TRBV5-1 CASSLVGGNYEQYF TGCGCCAGCAGCTTGGTAGGGGGCAACTACGAGCAGTACTTC
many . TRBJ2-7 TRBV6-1 CASRAVGSSYEQYF TGTGCCAGCAGGGCCGTGGGCAGCTCCTACGAGCAGTACTTC
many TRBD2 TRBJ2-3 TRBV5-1 CASSPLGTSRGGTQYF TGCGCCAGCAGCCCCCTGGGGACTAGCCGTGGGGGGACGCAGTATTTT
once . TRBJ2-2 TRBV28 CAISLLRRELFF TGTGCCATCAGTTTACTTAGGCGGGAGCTGTTTTTT
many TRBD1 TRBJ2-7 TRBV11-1 CASTQPGTGAYEQYF TGTGCCAGCACTCAACCGGGGACAGGAGCCTACGAGCAGTACTTC
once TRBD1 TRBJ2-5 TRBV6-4 CASSDGIGRGCKTQYF TGTGCCAGCAGTGATGGGATCGGCAGGGGGTGTAAGACCCAGTACTTC
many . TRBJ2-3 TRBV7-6 CASSLVEDTQYF TGTGCCAGCAGCTTGGTCGAAGATACGCAGTATTTT
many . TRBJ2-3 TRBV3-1 CASSLWGDTQYF TGTGCCAGCAGCCTCTGGGGGGATACGCAGTATTTT
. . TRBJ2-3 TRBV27 CASGFWAAGGTDTQYF TGTGCCAGCGGATTCTGGGCCGCGGGCGGCACAGATACGCAGTATTTT
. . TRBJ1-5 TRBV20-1 CSASPKGSNQPQHF TGCAGTGCTTCACCCAAAGGTAGCAATCAGCCCCAGCATTTT
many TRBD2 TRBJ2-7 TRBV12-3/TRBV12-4 CASSRSGAYEQYF TGTGCCAGCAGCCGTAGCGGGGCCTACGAGCAGTACTTC
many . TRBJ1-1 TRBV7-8 CASSLLWGANTEAFF TGTGCCAGCAGCTTACTGTGGGGTGCGAACACTGAAGCTTTCTTT
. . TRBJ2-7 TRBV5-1 CASSSACTTSYEQYF TGCGCCAGCAGCTCCGCCTGTACAACCTCCTACGAGCAGTACTTC
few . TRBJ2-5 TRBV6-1 CATKGGLGETQYF TGTGCCACCAAGGGGGGGTTAGGAGAGACCCAGTACTTC
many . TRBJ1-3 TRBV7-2 CASRPTGSGNTIYF TGTGCCAGCAGACCTACAGGGTCTGGAAACACCATATATTTT
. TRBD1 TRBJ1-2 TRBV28 CASSQATGVGGGGYTF TGTGCCAGCAGCCAAGCGACAGGGGTCGGCGGTGGAGGCTACACCTTC
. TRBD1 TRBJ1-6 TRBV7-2 CASSLGRQGNLHF TGTGCCAGCAGCTTAGGGCGACAGGGGAACCTTCACTTT
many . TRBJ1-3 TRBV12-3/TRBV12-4 CASSLSVGNTIYF TGTGCCAGCAGTTTAAGCGTTGGAAACACCATATATTTT